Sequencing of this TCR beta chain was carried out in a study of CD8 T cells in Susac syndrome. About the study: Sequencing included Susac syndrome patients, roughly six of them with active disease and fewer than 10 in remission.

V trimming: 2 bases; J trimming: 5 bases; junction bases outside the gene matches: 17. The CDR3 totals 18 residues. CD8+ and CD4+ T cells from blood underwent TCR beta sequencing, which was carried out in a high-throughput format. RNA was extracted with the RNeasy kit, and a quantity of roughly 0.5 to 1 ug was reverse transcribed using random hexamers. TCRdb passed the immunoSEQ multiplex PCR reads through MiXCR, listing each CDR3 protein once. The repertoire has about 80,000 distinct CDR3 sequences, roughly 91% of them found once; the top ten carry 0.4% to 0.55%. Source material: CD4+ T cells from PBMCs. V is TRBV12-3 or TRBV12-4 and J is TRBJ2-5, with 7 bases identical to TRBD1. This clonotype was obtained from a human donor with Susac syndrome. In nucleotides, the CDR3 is TGTGCCAGCAGTTTATTAAGACAGGGTATGAATTTCGTGGAGACCCAGTACTTC. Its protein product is CASSLLRQGMNFVETQYF.